The rows below give T cell receptor beta chains drawn from one sample of a study of blood T cells in healthy people across ages. MiXCR was run by TCRdb on the 5' RACE reads, yielding one entry per CDR3 protein. The data show 1.5 million to 2 million distinct CDR3 sequences, about 49% seen once. The specimen was blood. These TCRs come from a woman aged 40 to 50 in good health. Each CDR3 is given with its conserved first and last residue. Fields, in order: V gene, D gene, J gene, clone size, CDR3 DNA, CDR3 protein. D genes are given only for firm matches. Expanded clones are given a class, and other clones once, few, many or no size at all.

v_call: TRBV5-1; d_call: .; j_call: TRBJ2-7; clone_size: few; cdr3_nt: TGCGCCAGCCCGTGCCACGAGCAGTACTTC; cdr3_aa: CASPCHEQYF
v_call: TRBV4-1; d_call: TRBD2; j_call: TRBJ2-5; clone_size: .; cdr3_nt: TGCGCCAGCAGCCAAGACCAGGGAGGGTATAATGAGCAGTACTTC; cdr3_aa: CASSQDQGGYNEQYF
v_call: TRBV5-1; d_call: TRBD2; j_call: TRBJ2-1; clone_size: few; cdr3_nt: TGCGCCAGCAGCTGGAGCGGGGGGGCCTACAATGAGCAGTTCTTC; cdr3_aa: CASSWSGGAYNEQFF
v_call: TRBV28; d_call: TRBD2; j_call: TRBJ2-1; clone_size: .; cdr3_nt: TGTGCCAGCAGTCTTGCGGGGGGGTCTTCGTATCGGCAGTTCTTC; cdr3_aa: CASSLAGGSSYRQFF
v_call: TRBV28; d_call: .; j_call: TRBJ2-6; clone_size: few; cdr3_nt: TGTGCCAGCAAAAGGGCAGGGGAGTCTGGGGCCAACGTCCTGACTTTC; cdr3_aa: CASKRAGESGANVLTF
v_call: TRBV11-2; d_call: .; j_call: TRBJ2-3; clone_size: .; cdr3_nt: TGTGCCAGCAGCTTAGAGCTAATCACAGATACGCAGTATTTT; cdr3_aa: CASSLELITDTQYF
v_call: TRBV12-3/TRBV12-4; d_call: .; j_call: TRBJ2-3; clone_size: .; cdr3_nt: TGTGCCAGCTGGTTAGCGGAAACAGATACGCAGTATTTT; cdr3_aa: CASWLAETDTQYF
v_call: TRBV4-3; d_call: TRBD1; j_call: TRBJ2-3; clone_size: once; cdr3_nt: TGCGCCAGCAGCCTATTAACAGGGGGGAAAGATACGCAGTATTTT; cdr3_aa: CASSLLTGGKDTQYF
v_call: TRBV6-5; d_call: .; j_call: TRBJ1-5; clone_size: .; cdr3_nt: TGTGCCAGCAGTTACTCGGGCTCTGCCGGGGAACCCCAGCATTTT; cdr3_aa: CASSYSGSAGEPQHF
v_call: TRBV9; d_call: TRBD2; j_call: TRBJ2-1; clone_size: few; cdr3_nt: TGTGCCAGCAGCTCGGGGGGACTAGAGAGGAATGAGCAGTTCTTC; cdr3_aa: CASSSGGLERNEQFF
v_call: TRBV7-9; d_call: TRBD2; j_call: TRBJ2-1; clone_size: .; cdr3_nt: TGTGCCAGCAGCTTAGCCTTGGGGACCAGCGGGGGGGATTACAACAATGAGCAGTTCTTC; cdr3_aa: CASSLALGTSGGDYNNEQFF
v_call: TRBV5-1; d_call: .; j_call: TRBJ1-1; clone_size: .; cdr3_nt: TGCGCCAGCAGGGGGAGGGAAGGCATGAACACTGAAGCTTTCTTT; cdr3_aa: CASRGREGMNTEAFF
v_call: TRBV5-1; d_call: .; j_call: TRBJ2-1; clone_size: .; cdr3_nt: TGCGCCAGCAGCTCGTCCGATGGGTTTTGGTCCTACAATGAGCAGTTCTTC; cdr3_aa: CASSSSDGFWSYNEQFF
v_call: TRBV20-1; d_call: TRBD1; j_call: TRBJ2-3; clone_size: .; cdr3_nt: TGCAGTGCTAGCTTTCCCGGGACAGGAAACACAGATACGCAGTATTTT; cdr3_aa: CSASFPGTGNTDTQYF
v_call: TRBV20-1; d_call: .; j_call: TRBJ2-7; clone_size: few; cdr3_nt: TGCAGTGCTAGAAAACGGGAATCCTACGAGCAGTACTTC; cdr3_aa: CSARKRESYEQYF
v_call: TRBV7-6; d_call: .; j_call: TRBJ2-5; clone_size: .; cdr3_nt: TGTGCCAGCAGCTTAGCGTCTAGGAGTGAGACCCAGTACTTC; cdr3_aa: CASSLASRSETQYF
v_call: TRBV21-1; d_call: .; j_call: TRBJ2-4; clone_size: .; cdr3_nt: TGTGCCAGCAGCCCGCCGGGCAGGGTTCTAGCCAAAAACATTCAGTACTTC; cdr3_aa: CASSPPGRVLAKNIQYF
v_call: TRBV12-3/TRBV12-4; d_call: .; j_call: TRBJ1-1; clone_size: .; cdr3_nt: TGTGCCAGCAGTAGCAACAGGGTGGGCGGAACTGAAGCTTTCTTT; cdr3_aa: CASSSNRVGGTEAFF
v_call: TRBV6-1; d_call: .; j_call: TRBJ2-7; clone_size: .; cdr3_nt: TGTGCCAGCATCGGATACGGATTCTACGAGCAGTACTTC; cdr3_aa: CASIGYGFYEQYF
v_call: TRBV4-1; d_call: TRBD2; j_call: TRBJ2-1; clone_size: once; cdr3_nt: TGCGCCAGCAGCCAGGGACTAGCGCTCGATGAGCAGTTCTTC; cdr3_aa: CASSQGLALDEQFF
v_call: TRBV5-6; d_call: .; j_call: TRBJ1-2; clone_size: .; cdr3_nt: TGTGCCAGCAGCCTTCTCCCCCCGGGACTCGAAGGGGGCTACACCTTC; cdr3_aa: CASSLLPPGLEGGYTF
v_call: TRBV27; d_call: TRBD1; j_call: TRBJ2-7; clone_size: .; cdr3_nt: TGTGCCAGCAGTCCGAAAGGGGACAGGGCCTACGAGCAGTACTTC; cdr3_aa: CASSPKGDRAYEQYF
v_call: TRBV6-1; d_call: .; j_call: TRBJ1-6; clone_size: few; cdr3_nt: TGTGCCAGCACCCCCACGTTGAGGACACGGGATTCACCCCTCCACTTT; cdr3_aa: CASTPTLRTRDSPLHF
v_call: TRBV9; d_call: .; j_call: TRBJ2-5; clone_size: .; cdr3_nt: TGTGCCAGCACGGCAGGGGACGGGTTCCAAGAGACCCAGTACTTC; cdr3_aa: CASTAGDGFQETQYF
v_call: TRBV28; d_call: TRBD2; j_call: TRBJ2-1; clone_size: few; cdr3_nt: TGTGCCAGCAGTTCGGCGGGGGACTCCTACAATGAGCAGTTCTTC; cdr3_aa: CASSSAGDSYNEQFF
v_call: TRBV6-5; d_call: .; j_call: TRBJ2-3; clone_size: few; cdr3_nt: TGTGCCAGCAGTTACGAGCATACGGGGAGTACAGATACGCAGTATTTT; cdr3_aa: CASSYEHTGSTDTQYF
v_call: TRBV6-2/TRBV6-3; d_call: .; j_call: TRBJ2-3; clone_size: .; cdr3_nt: TGTGCCAGCAGTCCTCGGGACATGGTGGTCACAGATACGCAGTATTTT; cdr3_aa: CASSPRDMVVTDTQYF
v_call: TRBV6-2/TRBV6-3; d_call: TRBD1; j_call: TRBJ2-3; clone_size: few; cdr3_nt: TGTGCCAGCAGCCCTGTCGTAGGGACAGGGGAGGGAGATACGCAGTATTTT; cdr3_aa: CASSPVVGTGEGDTQYF
v_call: TRBV15; d_call: TRBD1; j_call: TRBJ2-1; clone_size: .; cdr3_nt: TGTGCCACCAACGATGGACAGGGGGCTTCGGGTTACAATGAGCAGTTCTTC; cdr3_aa: CATNDGQGASGYNEQFF
v_call: TRBV14; d_call: .; j_call: TRBJ2-7; clone_size: .; cdr3_nt: TGTGCCAGCAGCCAATCCGACGAGCAGTACTTC; cdr3_aa: CASSQSDEQYF
v_call: TRBV15; d_call: .; j_call: TRBJ2-7; clone_size: .; cdr3_nt: TGTGCCACTAGCTCCCCCGGGACGGGAGACTACGAGCAGTACTTC; cdr3_aa: CATSSPGTGDYEQYF
v_call: TRBV20-1; d_call: TRBD2; j_call: TRBJ2-7; clone_size: once; cdr3_nt: TGCAGTGCTAGAGATTCCAGCGGGGGGGAATACAATGAGCAGTACTTC; cdr3_aa: CSARDSSGGEYNEQYF
v_call: TRBV6-5; d_call: TRBD1; j_call: TRBJ2-2; clone_size: .; cdr3_nt: TGTGCCAGCAGTCGTTACAGGGGGAACACCGGGGAGCTGTTTTTT; cdr3_aa: CASSRYRGNTGELFF
v_call: TRBV20-1; d_call: TRBD1; j_call: TRBJ2-3; clone_size: few; cdr3_nt: TGCAGTGCTAGGCGGGGACAGGGGGCGCAGGATACGCAGTATTTT; cdr3_aa: CSARRGQGAQDTQYF
v_call: TRBV7-2; d_call: .; j_call: TRBJ2-3; clone_size: few; cdr3_nt: TGTGCCAGCAGCTTAGACCGTCCTAACGCAGATACGCAGTATTTT; cdr3_aa: CASSLDRPNADTQYF
v_call: TRBV27; d_call: TRBD1; j_call: TRBJ1-2; clone_size: few; cdr3_nt: TGTGCCAGCAGCCCCGACTGGACAGGGGGCCTCTATGGCTACACCTTC; cdr3_aa: CASSPDWTGGLYGYTF
v_call: TRBV7-2; d_call: TRBD1; j_call: TRBJ2-1; clone_size: .; cdr3_nt: TGTGCCAGCAGCCCAGGACAGGCGTGGCATGAGCAGTTCTTC; cdr3_aa: CASSPGQAWHEQFF
v_call: TRBV5-1; d_call: .; j_call: TRBJ2-4; clone_size: .; cdr3_nt: TGCGCCAGCAGCGACGGTCGTGTAAGAAACATTCAGTACTTC; cdr3_aa: CASSDGRVRNIQYF
v_call: TRBV4-3; d_call: .; j_call: TRBJ2-1; clone_size: .; cdr3_nt: TGCGCCAGCAGCCGGGGCAAAGGACTATACAATGAGCAGTTCTTC; cdr3_aa: CASSRGKGLYNEQFF
v_call: TRBV20-1; d_call: .; j_call: TRBJ2-5; clone_size: .; cdr3_nt: TGCAGTGCCCACCGCGTGGGGGCGCCGAGGCAAGAGACCCAGTACTTC; cdr3_aa: CSAHRVGAPRQETQYF
v_call: TRBV9; d_call: TRBD1; j_call: TRBJ2-3; clone_size: .; cdr3_nt: TGTGCCAGCAGCGACACAGGGGGCGTGGGTACGCAGTATTTT; cdr3_aa: CASSDTGGVGTQYF
v_call: TRBV7-2; d_call: .; j_call: TRBJ2-4; clone_size: .; cdr3_nt: TGTGCCAGCAGCCTGGGTTCGGGACTTGGGCCTCGAAACATTCAGTACTTC; cdr3_aa: CASSLGSGLGPRNIQYF
v_call: TRBV4-1; d_call: TRBD1; j_call: TRBJ1-6; clone_size: .; cdr3_nt: TGCGCCAGCAGCCCCGGGACAGAGTCACCCCTCCACTTT; cdr3_aa: CASSPGTESPLHF
v_call: TRBV20-1; d_call: .; j_call: TRBJ2-1; clone_size: .; cdr3_nt: TGCAGTGCTAATCCGAGCCCAGCTCGGGGTGAGCAGTTCTTC; cdr3_aa: CSANPSPARGEQFF
v_call: TRBV28; d_call: .; j_call: TRBJ2-7; clone_size: .; cdr3_nt: TGTGCCAGCAGTCCCTATGACGCGTCCTACGAGCAGTACTTC; cdr3_aa: CASSPYDASYEQYF
v_call: TRBV27; d_call: .; j_call: TRBJ2-7; clone_size: .; cdr3_nt: TGTGCCAGCAGTTTCCCAGGCCGCCCCTACGAGCAGTACTTC; cdr3_aa: CASSFPGRPYEQYF
v_call: TRBV11-2; d_call: TRBD2; j_call: TRBJ2-1; clone_size: few; cdr3_nt: TGTGCCAGCACCACAGCGGGGGGGCTTGAGCAGTTCTTC; cdr3_aa: CASTTAGGLEQFF